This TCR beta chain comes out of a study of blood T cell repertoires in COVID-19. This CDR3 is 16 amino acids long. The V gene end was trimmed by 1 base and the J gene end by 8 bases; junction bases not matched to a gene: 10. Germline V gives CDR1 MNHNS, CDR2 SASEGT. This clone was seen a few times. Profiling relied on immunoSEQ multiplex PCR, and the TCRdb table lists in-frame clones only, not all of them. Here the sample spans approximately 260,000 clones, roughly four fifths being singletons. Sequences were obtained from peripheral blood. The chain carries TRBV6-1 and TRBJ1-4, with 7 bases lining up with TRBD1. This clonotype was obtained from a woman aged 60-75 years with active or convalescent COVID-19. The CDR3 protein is CASSEGRVGGWEKLFF. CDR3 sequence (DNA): TGTGCCAGCAGTGAAGGACGGGTAGGGGGCTGGGAAAAACTGTTTTTT.